This is a list of T cell receptor beta chains from one sample in a study of metastatic and nonmetastatic thyroid tumors. TCRdb reanalyzed the PCR reads with MiXCR. Found here are fewer than 7,500 clones, 15% to 20% of them singletons; the top ten hold 20% to 30%. Sequenced sample: adjacent normal tissue. The receptor set was obtained from a male donor with papillary thyroid cancer or a benign thyroid nodule (not recorded which). Some clones in this sample may be carry-over from other donors' samples. Both conserved end residues are part of each CDR3. Fields, in order: D gene, V gene, J gene, clone size, CDR3 protein, CDR3 DNA. D genes are given only for firm matches. The size entry is marked missing in some rows and otherwise reads once, few, many or a size class.

d_gene: -; v_gene: TRBV6-1; j_gene: TRBJ2-5; abundance: medium-sized; CDR3aa: CASVGPPGGRQETQYF; CDR3nt: TGTGCCAGCGTTGGACCTCCAGGCGGGCGCCAAGAGACCCAGTACTTC
d_gene: TRBD2; v_gene: TRBV25-1; j_gene: TRBJ2-5; abundance: medium-sized; CDR3aa: CASSEGLAEKETQYF; CDR3nt: TGTGCCAGCAGTGAGGGACTAGCGGAAAAAGAGACCCAGTACTTC
d_gene: TRBD1; v_gene: TRBV11-2; j_gene: TRBJ2-7; abundance: few; CDR3aa: CASRPTGDWPEQYF; CDR3nt: TGTGCCAGCAGGCCAACAGGGGATTGGCCCGAGCAGTACTTC
d_gene: -; v_gene: TRBV20-1; j_gene: TRBJ2-7; abundance: -; CDR3aa: CSASPVSSYEQYF; CDR3nt: TGCAGTGCTAGCCCTGTGAGCTCCTACGAGCAGTACTTC
d_gene: -; v_gene: TRBV20-1; j_gene: TRBJ2-4; abundance: few; CDR3aa: CSAPAVAKNIQYF; CDR3nt: TGCAGTGCTCCCGCCGTAGCCAAAAACATTCAGTACTTC
d_gene: -; v_gene: TRBV12-3/TRBV12-4; j_gene: TRBJ2-7; abundance: large; CDR3aa: CASRMGGFGTYEQYF; CDR3nt: TGTGCCAGCAGAATGGGGGGTTTCGGTACCTACGAGCAGTACTTC
d_gene: -; v_gene: TRBV18; j_gene: TRBJ2-7; abundance: few; CDR3aa: CASSPQGREQYF; CDR3nt: TGTGCCAGCTCACCCCAGGGACGCGAGCAGTACTTC
d_gene: TRBD1; v_gene: TRBV3-1; j_gene: TRBJ1-5; abundance: many; CDR3aa: CASSQTGGNQPQHF; CDR3nt: TGTGCCAGCAGCCAAACAGGGGGTAATCAGCCCCAGCATTTT
d_gene: TRBD1; v_gene: TRBV20-1; j_gene: TRBJ1-5; abundance: -; CDR3aa: CSALRQGTQPQHF; CDR3nt: TGCAGTGCCCTACGACAGGGGACACAGCCCCAGCATTTT
d_gene: -; v_gene: TRBV2; j_gene: TRBJ1-6; abundance: -; CDR3aa: CASSRQVSPLHF; CDR3nt: TGTGCCAGCAGTAGACAGGTTTCACCCCTCCACTTT
d_gene: -; v_gene: TRBV18; j_gene: TRBJ2-2; abundance: few; CDR3aa: CVSSPSRRVITGELFF; CDR3nt: TGTGTCAGCTCACCATCGCGCAGGGTGATAACCGGGGAGCTGTTTTTT
d_gene: -; v_gene: TRBV5-5; j_gene: TRBJ1-6; abundance: -; CDR3aa: CASSLRGGDGSPLHF; CDR3nt: TGTGCCAGCAGCTTGCGTGGGGGCGACGGATCACCCCTCCACTTT
d_gene: TRBD1; v_gene: TRBV5-1; j_gene: TRBJ1-6; abundance: medium-sized; CDR3aa: CASSPTDRSYNSPLHF; CDR3nt: TGCGCCAGCAGCCCAACGGACAGGTCTTATAATTCACCCCTCCACTTT
d_gene: -; v_gene: TRBV9; j_gene: TRBJ2-2; abundance: -; CDR3aa: CASSVGVDTGELFF; CDR3nt: TGTGCCAGCAGCGTAGGGGTGGATACCGGGGAGCTGTTTTTT
d_gene: -; v_gene: TRBV14; j_gene: TRBJ2-2; abundance: medium-sized; CDR3aa: CASSPTSGTGELFF; CDR3nt: TGTGCCAGCAGCCCCACCAGCGGGACCGGGGAGCTGTTTTTT
d_gene: TRBD1; v_gene: TRBV28; j_gene: TRBJ1-1; abundance: -; CDR3aa: CASSPMGQRTEAFF; CDR3nt: TGTGCCAGCAGTCCGATGGGACAGCGGACTGAAGCTTTCTTT
d_gene: -; v_gene: TRBV2; j_gene: TRBJ1-6; abundance: -; CDR3aa: CASIRDLSSPLHF; CDR3nt: TGTGCCAGCATCCGAGATCTTAGTTCACCCCTCCACTTT